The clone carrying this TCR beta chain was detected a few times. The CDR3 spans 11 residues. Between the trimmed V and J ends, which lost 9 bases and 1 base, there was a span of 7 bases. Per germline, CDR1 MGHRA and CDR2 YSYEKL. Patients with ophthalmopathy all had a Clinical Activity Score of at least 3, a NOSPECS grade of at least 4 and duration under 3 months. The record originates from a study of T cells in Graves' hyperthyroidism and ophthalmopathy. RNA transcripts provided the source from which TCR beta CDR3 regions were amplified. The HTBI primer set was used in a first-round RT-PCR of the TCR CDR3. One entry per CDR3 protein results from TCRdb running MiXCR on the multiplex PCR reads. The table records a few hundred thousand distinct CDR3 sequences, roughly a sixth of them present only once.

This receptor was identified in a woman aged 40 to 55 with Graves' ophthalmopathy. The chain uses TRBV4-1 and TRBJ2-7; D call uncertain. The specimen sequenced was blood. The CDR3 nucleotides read TGCGCCAGTGGAGAATCCTACGAGCAGTACTTC. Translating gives CASGESYEQYF.